This paragraph covers one T cell receptor (beta chain) sequence. The data originate from a study of blood T cell repertoires in COVID-19. The wider study: T cells, B-cell-depleted T cells, or PBMCs supplied cDNA or gDNA.

The V gene's germline CDR1 is MNHEY and CDR2 SVGAGI. V lost 11 bases, J lost 5 bases, and 8 bases stayed unmatched. This CDR3 region has 13 residues. Repertoires were generated with immunoSEQ multiplex PCR, while TCRdb's copy carries only in-frame clones and drops some. The sample lists over 130,000 clones; 76% were seen once. The TCR sequence derives from an elderly woman with active or convalescent COVID-19. The rearrangement joins TRBV6-5 to TRBJ1-1; 10 bases agree with TRBD1. The sequencing sample was made of peripheral blood. CDR3 sequence: CAVRTGGYTEAFF. In nucleotides, the CDR3 is TGTGCCGTCCGGACAGGGGGTTATACTGAAGCTTTCTTT.